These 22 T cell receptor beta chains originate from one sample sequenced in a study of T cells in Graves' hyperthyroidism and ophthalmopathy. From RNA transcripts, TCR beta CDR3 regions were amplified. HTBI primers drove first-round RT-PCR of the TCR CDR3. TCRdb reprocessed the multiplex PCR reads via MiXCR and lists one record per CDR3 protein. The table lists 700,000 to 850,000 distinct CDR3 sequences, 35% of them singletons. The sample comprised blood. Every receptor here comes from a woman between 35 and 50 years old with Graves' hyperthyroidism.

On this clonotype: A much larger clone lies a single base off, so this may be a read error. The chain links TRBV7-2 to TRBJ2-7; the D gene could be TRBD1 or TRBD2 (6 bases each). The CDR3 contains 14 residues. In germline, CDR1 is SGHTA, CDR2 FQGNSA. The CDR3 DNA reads TGTGCCGGCAGCTCTAGGCCCGAAGGGGGGGAGCAGTACTTC. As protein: CAGSSRPEGGEQYF.

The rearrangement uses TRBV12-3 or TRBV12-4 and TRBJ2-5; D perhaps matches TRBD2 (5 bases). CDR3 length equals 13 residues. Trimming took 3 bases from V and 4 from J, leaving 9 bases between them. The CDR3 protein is CASSFTGIETQYF. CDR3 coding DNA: TGTGCCAGCAGTTTTACCGGGATAGAGACCCAGTACTTC.

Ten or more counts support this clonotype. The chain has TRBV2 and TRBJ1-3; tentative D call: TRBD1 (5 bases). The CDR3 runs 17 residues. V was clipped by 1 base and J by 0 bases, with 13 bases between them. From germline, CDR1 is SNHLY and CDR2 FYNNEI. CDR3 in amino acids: CASSEGQTFYSGNTIYF. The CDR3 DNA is TGTGCCAGCAGTGAAGGACAGACCTTCTACTCTGGAAACACCATATATTTT. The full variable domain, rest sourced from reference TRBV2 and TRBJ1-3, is EPEVTQTPSHQVTQMGQEVILRCVPISNHLYFYWYRQILGQKVEFLVSFYNNEISEKSEIFDDQFSVERPDGSNFTLKIRSTKLEDSAMYFCASSEGQTFYSGNTIYFGEGSWLTVV.

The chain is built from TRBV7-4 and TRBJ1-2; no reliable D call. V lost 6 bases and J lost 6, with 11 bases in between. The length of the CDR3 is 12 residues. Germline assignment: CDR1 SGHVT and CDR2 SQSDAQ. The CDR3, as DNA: TGTGCCAGCAGAATTGGACGGGATGGCTACACCTTC. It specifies CASRIGRDGYTF.

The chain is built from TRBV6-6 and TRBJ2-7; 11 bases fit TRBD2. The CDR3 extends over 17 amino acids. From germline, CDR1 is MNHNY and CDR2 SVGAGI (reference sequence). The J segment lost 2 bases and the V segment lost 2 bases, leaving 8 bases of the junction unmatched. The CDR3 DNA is TGTGCCAGCAGTTACGTACTAGCGGGGGCCCCCACCTACGAGCAGTACTTC. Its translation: CASSYVLAGAPTYEQYF.

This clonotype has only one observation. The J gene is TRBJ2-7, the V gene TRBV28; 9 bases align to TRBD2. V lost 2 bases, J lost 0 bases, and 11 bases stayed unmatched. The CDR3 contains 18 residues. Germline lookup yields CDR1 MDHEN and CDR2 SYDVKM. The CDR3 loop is CASSLTPRLAVLSYEQYF. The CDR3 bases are TGTGCCAGCAGTTTAACGCCTCGACTAGCGGTGCTCTCCTACGAGCAGTACTTC.

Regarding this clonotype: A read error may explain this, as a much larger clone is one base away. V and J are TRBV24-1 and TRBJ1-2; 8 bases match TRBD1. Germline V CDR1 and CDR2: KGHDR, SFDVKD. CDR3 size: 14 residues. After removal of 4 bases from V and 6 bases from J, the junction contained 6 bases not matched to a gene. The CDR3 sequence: CATSETGVIDGYTF. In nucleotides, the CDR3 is TGTGCCACCAGTGAGACAGGGGTGATTGATGGCTACACCTTC.

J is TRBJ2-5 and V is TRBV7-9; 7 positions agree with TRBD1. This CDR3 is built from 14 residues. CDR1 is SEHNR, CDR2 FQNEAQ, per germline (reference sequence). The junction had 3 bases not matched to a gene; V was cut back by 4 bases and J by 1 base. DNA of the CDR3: TGTGCCAGCAGCTCTCCAGGGGGCCAAGAGACCCAGTACTTC. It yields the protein CASSSPGGQETQYF.

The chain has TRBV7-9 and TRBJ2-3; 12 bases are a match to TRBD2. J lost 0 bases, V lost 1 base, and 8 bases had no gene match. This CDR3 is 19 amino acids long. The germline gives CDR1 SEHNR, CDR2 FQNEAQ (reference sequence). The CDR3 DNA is TGTGCCAGCAGCTTAGTTTCGACTAGCGGGGGCGATAGCACAGATACGCAGTATTTT. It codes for CASSLVSTSGGDSTDTQYF.

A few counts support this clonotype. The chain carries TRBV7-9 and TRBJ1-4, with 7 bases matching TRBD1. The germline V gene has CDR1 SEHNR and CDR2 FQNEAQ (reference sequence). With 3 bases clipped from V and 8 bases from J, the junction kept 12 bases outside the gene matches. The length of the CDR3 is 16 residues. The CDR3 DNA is TGTGCCAGCAGCTTTGGACAGGTGGGATTCGGGGAAAAACTGTTTTTT. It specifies CASSFGQVGFGEKLFF.

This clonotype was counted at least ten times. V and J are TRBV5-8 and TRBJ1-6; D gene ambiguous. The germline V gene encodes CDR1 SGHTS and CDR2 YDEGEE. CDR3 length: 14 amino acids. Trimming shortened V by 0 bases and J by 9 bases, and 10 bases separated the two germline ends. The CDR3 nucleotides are TGTGCCAGCAGCTTGGGCGGCTGGGGTTCACCCCTCCACTTT. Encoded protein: CASSLGGWGSPLHF.

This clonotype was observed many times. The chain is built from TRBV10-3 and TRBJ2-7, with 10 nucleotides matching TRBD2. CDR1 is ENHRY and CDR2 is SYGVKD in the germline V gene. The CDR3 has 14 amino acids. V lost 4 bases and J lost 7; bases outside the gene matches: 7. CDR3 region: CAISGLAGDREQYF. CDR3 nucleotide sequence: TGTGCCATCAGTGGGCTAGCGGGAGATCGGGAGCAGTACTTC.

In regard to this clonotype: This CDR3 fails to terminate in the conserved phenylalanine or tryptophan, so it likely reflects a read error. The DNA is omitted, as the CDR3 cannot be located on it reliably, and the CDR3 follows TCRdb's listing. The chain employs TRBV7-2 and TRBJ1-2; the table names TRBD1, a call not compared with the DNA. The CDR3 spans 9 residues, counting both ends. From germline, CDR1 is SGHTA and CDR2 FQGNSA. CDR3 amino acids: CASSSRQGY.

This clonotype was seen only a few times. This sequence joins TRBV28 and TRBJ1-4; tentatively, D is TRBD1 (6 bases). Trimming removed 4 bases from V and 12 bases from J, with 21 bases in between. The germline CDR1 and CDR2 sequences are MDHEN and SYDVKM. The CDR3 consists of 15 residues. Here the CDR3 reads CASSSPASKGEQLFF. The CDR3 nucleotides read TGTGCCAGCAGTTCTCCGGCGAGTAAGGGGGAACAACTGTTTTTT.

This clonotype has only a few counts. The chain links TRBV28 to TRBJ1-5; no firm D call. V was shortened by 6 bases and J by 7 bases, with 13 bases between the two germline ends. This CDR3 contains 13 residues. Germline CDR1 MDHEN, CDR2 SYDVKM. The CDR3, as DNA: TGTGCCAGCAGAAGTTCCCTTAGCCAGCCCCAGCATTTT. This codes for CASRSSLSQPQHF.

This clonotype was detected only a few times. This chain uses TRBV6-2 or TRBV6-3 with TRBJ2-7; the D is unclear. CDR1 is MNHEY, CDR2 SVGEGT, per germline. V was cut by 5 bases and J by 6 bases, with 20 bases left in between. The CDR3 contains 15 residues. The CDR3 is CASSMTAAPTGEQYF. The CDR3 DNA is TGTGCCAGCAGTATGACCGCGGCTCCGACGGGCGAGCAGTACTTC.

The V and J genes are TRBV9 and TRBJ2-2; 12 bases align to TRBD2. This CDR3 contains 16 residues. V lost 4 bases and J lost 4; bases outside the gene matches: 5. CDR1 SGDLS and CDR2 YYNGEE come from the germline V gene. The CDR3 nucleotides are TGTGCCAGCAGCTTACTAGCGGGAGGATCCACCGGGGAGCTGTTTTTT. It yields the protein CASSLLAGGSTGELFF.

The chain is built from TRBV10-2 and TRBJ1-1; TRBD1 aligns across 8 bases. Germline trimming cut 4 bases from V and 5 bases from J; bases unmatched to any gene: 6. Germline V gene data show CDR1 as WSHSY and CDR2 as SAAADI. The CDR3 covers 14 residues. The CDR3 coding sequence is TGCGCCAGCAGTGCCAGGGGGCTTGAGACTGAAGCTTTCTTT. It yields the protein CASSARGLETEAFF.

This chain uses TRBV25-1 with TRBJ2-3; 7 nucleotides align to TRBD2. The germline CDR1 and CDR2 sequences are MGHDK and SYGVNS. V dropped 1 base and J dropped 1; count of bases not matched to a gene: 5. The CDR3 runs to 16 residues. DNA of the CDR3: TGTGCCAGCAGTGAATCGGGGGGAGCGGGCACAGATACGCAGTATTTT. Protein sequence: CASSESGGAGTDTQYF.

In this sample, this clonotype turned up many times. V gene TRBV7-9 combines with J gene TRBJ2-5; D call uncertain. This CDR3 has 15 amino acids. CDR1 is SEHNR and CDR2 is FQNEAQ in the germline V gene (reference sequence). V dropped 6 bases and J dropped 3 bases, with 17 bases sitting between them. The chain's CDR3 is CASSFDPTLEETQYF. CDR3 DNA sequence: TGTGCCAGCAGTTTCGATCCCACCCTCGAAGAGACCCAGTACTTC.

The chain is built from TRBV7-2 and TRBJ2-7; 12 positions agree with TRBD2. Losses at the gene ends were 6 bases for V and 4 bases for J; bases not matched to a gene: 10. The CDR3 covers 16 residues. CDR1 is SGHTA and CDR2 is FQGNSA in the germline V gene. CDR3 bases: TGTGCCAGCAGTCCCTTGACTAGCGGGAGTGGTTACGAGCAGTACTTC. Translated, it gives CASSPLTSGSGYEQYF.

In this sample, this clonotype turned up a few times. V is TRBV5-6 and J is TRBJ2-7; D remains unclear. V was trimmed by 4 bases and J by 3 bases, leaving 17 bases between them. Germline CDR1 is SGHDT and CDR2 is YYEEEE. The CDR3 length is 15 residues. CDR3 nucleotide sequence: TGTGCCAGCAGCCAAGAACCGGACGGAAACTACGAGCAGTACTTC. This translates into CASSQEPDGNYEQYF.